The 25 T cell receptor beta chains reported below all come from one sample, sequenced in a study of shared clonotypes between healthy human individuals. Terminally differentiated effector memory CD45RA+ cells were excluded by CCR7 positive selection of CD45RO-negative cells. Assay: immunoSEQ multiplex PCR; the TCRdb copy retains only in-frame clones and omits some. The data contain some 2 million clones, about 95% of them singletons. Input material: naive CD8+ T cells sorted from blood. The receptors come from a man between 18 and 35 years old in good health.

This clone turned up a few times. This sample also contains other DNA sequences that code for the same CDR3. V and J are TRBV9 and TRBJ2-3; no clear D gene. The CDR3 is 13 amino acids. Trimming stripped 1 base from V and 1 base from J, with 4 bases between. Germline V gene sequence: CDR1 SGDLS, CDR2 YYNGEE. CDR3 nucleotides: TGTGCCAGCAGCGTAAGTGGCACAGATACGCAGTATTTT. Protein sequence: CASSVSGTDTQYF.

The chain joins TRBV2 to TRBJ2-2, with no clear D. The CDR3 runs to 15 residues. The V and J ends lost 4 bases and 4 bases respectively, with 13 bases between them. Germline V gives CDR1 SNHLY, CDR2 FYNNEI. The CDR3 spells CASSVGEVGTGELFF. CDR3 sequence (DNA): TGTGCCAGCAGTGTGGGCGAGGTGGGCACCGGGGAGCTGTTTTTT.

About this clone: Other DNA sequences in the sample encode the same CDR3. The gene calls are TRBV5-1 and TRBJ1-5; perhaps TRBD1 as D (6 bases). This CDR3 has 14 amino acids. Trimming left V 0 bases short and J 7 bases short, with 11 bases between. Germline CDR1 is SGHRS and CDR2 is YFSETQ. The CDR3 nucleotides read TGCGCCAGCAGCTTGGAGGGGGGAAACCAGCCCCAGCATTTT. This codes for CASSLEGGNQPQHF.

Comment on this clone: Other DNA sequences in the sample encode the same CDR3. This chain links TRBV9 with TRBJ2-1; 7 bases fit TRBD2. Germline CDR1 is SGDLS and CDR2 is YYNGEE. This CDR3 has 15 residues. The V gene end was trimmed by 5 bases and the J gene end by 0 bases; junction bases not matched to a gene: 5. The CDR3 DNA reads TGTGCCAGCAGTGCCGGGGGGAGCTCCTACAATGAGCAGTTCTTC. Its translation is CASSAGGSSYNEQFF.

The chain carries TRBV5-4 and TRBJ2-1; TRBD2 is a possible D gene (6 bases). The V end was cut by 7 bases, the J end by 4 bases, with 12 bases between. The length of the CDR3 is 13 residues. The germline gives CDR1 SGHNT, CDR2 YYREEE (reference sequence). CDR3 protein: CASFARGYNEQFF. The CDR3 DNA reads as TGTGCCAGCTTCGCACGGGGGTACAATGAGCAGTTCTTC.

The chain combines TRBV4-3 with TRBJ2-7; D ambiguous. Trimming removed 0 bases from V and 3 bases from J, with 12 bases in between. The CDR3 has 15 amino acids. CDR1 and CDR2 (germline): LGHNA, YSLEER. CDR3 nucleotides: TGCGCCAGCAGCCAAGACGATTCAGAAGACTACGAGCAGTACTTC. Translating gives CASSQDDSEDYEQYF.

Note on this clone: Other DNA sequences in the sample encode the same CDR3. This sequence joins TRBV6-5 and TRBJ1-5; D is ambiguous. V dropped 0 bases and J dropped 4 bases, with 4 bases sitting between them. The CDR3 is 13 residues long. Germline V gene data show CDR1 as MNHEY and CDR2 as SVGAGI. The CDR3 nucleotides read TGTGCCAGCAGTTACTCCTCGAATCAGCCCCAGCATTTT. Its protein is CASSYSSNQPQHF.

J is TRBJ2-3 and V is TRBV7-9; D unresolved. The CDR3 extends over 12 amino acids. The germline V gene encodes CDR1 SEHNR and CDR2 FQNEAQ (reference sequence). V gave up 5 bases and J gave up 4 bases, with 7 bases separating them. DNA for the CDR3: TGTGCCAGCAGCCCATTGCCAGATACGCAGTATTTT. It is translated as CASSPLPDTQYF.

The chain combines TRBV13 with TRBJ2-5; TRBD2 agrees at 8 bases. V lost 4 bases, J lost 4 bases, and 11 bases stayed unmatched. The germline CDR1 and CDR2 sequences are PRHDT and FYEKMQ (reference sequence). CDR3 length: 16 residues. Written as DNA, the CDR3 is TGTGCCAGCAGCTGGGAAGCGGGGGAGGGTGGAGAGACCCAGTACTTC. This encodes CASSWEAGEGGETQYF.

The genes are TRBV11-1 and TRBJ2-3, with D uncertain. CDR3 length: 18 residues. V lost 6 bases and J lost 2, with 24 bases in between. The V gene's germline CDR1 is SGHAT and CDR2 FQDESV (reference sequence). The CDR3 region is CASSYKPWKGLTTDTQYF. DNA of the CDR3: TGTGCCAGCAGTTATAAACCGTGGAAAGGGCTTACCACAGATACGCAGTATTTT.

The chain has TRBV10-3 and TRBJ2-7, with 9 positions matching TRBD1. V shed 2 bases, J shed 0 bases, and the junction held 14 bases outside the gene matches. The CDR3 is 19 residues long. Germline V lookup: CDR1 ENHRY, CDR2 SYGVKD. The DNA for the CDR3 is TGTGCCATCAGTGAGCCCTACGGACAGGGGCCGGGAAACTCCTACGAGCAGTACTTC. Its protein product is CAISEPYGQGPGNSYEQYF.

V gene TRBV5-6 combines with J gene TRBJ1-5; TRBD1 is a possible D gene (5 bases). CDR3 length: 13 amino acids. Trimming left V 4 bases short and J 15 bases short, with 20 bases between. Germline assignment: CDR1 SGHDT and CDR2 YYEEEE. The CDR3 coding sequence is TGTGCCAGCAGCGTGGGGGGAGTCATCGGTCGGCATTTT. Translation: CASSVGGVIGRHF.

The V call is TRBV11-2, the J call TRBJ2-3; weak D call: TRBD1 (7 bases). Per germline, CDR1 SGHAT and CDR2 FQNNGV. This CDR3 has 16 amino acids. V lost 3 bases and J lost 0, with 13 bases in between. CDR3: CASSFGAGGSTDTQYF. The CDR3, as DNA: TGTGCCAGCAGCTTTGGCGCAGGGGGGAGCACAGATACGCAGTATTTT.

V is TRBV4-1 and J is TRBJ1-6; D uncertain. Trimming took 0 bases from V and 10 from J, leaving 16 bases between them. The CDR3 loop spans 16 amino acids. CDR1 MGHRA and CDR2 YSYEKL come from the germline V gene. As DNA, the CDR3 is TGCGCCAGCAGCCAAGATAAAAACTGGGAGAACTCACCCCTCCACTTT. Protein product: CASSQDKNWENSPLHF.

V usage is TRBV7-9 and J usage is TRBJ2-1; no reliable D call. The CDR3 is made up of 15 amino acids. The V gene lost 4 bases and the J gene lost 5 bases, with 15 bases spanning the gap. The germline CDR1 and CDR2 sequences are SEHNR and FQNEAQ (reference sequence). CDR3 nucleotide sequence: TGTGCCAGCAGCTCCCCTACTGTAGGGCACAATGAGCAGTTCTTC. This codes for CASSSPTVGHNEQFF.

This chain links TRBV13 with TRBJ1-1, with 12 nucleotides matching TRBD1. This CDR3 is 18 amino acids long. Germline V gene lookup returns CDR1 PRHDT and CDR2 FYEKMQ (reference sequence). V lost 2 bases and J lost 0; bases outside the gene matches: 7. DNA for the CDR3: TGTGCCAGCAGCTTATCGGGACAGGGGGCTTTAGTGAACACTGAAGCTTTCTTT. Translated, it gives CASSLSGQGALVNTEAFF.

This chain joins TRBV10-2 and TRBJ2-1; D gene unclear. The CDR3 loop spans 17 amino acids. V lost 7 bases, J lost 0 bases, and 19 bases lay in between. The germline V gene has CDR1 WSHSY and CDR2 SAAADI. The DNA for the CDR3 is TGCGCCAGCAATGGAGTTCTGCAGGCTGCCTCCTACAATGAGCAGTTCTTC. Protein product: CASNGVLQAASYNEQFF.

This rearrangement joins TRBV30 to TRBJ2-1, with TRBD2 matching 11 bases. With 6 bases clipped from V and 8 bases from J, the junction kept 12 bases outside the gene matches. Germline CDR1 GTSNPN, CDR2 SVGIG (reference sequence). This CDR3 spans 15 amino acids. The CDR3 region is CACYTLAGGPDEQFF. The CDR3 DNA reads TGTGCCTGTTATACATTAGCGGGAGGGCCCGATGAGCAGTTCTTC. The variable domain in full, completed from reference TRBV30 and TRBJ2-1, reads SQTIHQWPATLVQPVGSPLSLECTVEGTSNPNLYWYRQAAGRGLQLLFYSVGIGQISSEVPQNLSASRPQDRQFILSSKKLLLSDSGFYLCACYTLAGGPDEQFFGPGTRLTVL.

Comments on this clone: Other DNA sequences within the sample encode an identical CDR3. The chain recombines TRBV7-9 with TRBJ1-3, with D hard to call. V was shortened by 8 bases and J by 0 bases, with 8 bases between the two germline ends. Germline loops: CDR1 SEHNR, CDR2 FQNEAQ (reference sequence). The CDR3 runs to 13 residues. CDR3 coding DNA: TGTGCCAGCGGGGATAGCTCTGGAAACACCATATATTTT. It specifies CASGDSSGNTIYF.

This chain uses TRBV7-8 with TRBJ2-1, with 10 bases aligning to TRBD2. The CDR3 loop spans 13 amino acids. Germline lookup yields CDR1 SGHVS and CDR2 FQNEAQ. Trimming at V came to 4 bases and at J to 10 bases, leaving 4 bases not matched to a gene. CDR3 loop: CASSSGLAMEQFF. CDR3 in DNA: TGTGCCAGCAGCTCGGGACTAGCGATGGAGCAGTTCTTC.

A word on this clone: Additional DNA sequences in this sample encode the identical CDR3. The chain is built from TRBV2 and TRBJ2-3, with 10 bases identical to TRBD1. Germline CDR1 and CDR2: SNHLY and FYNNEI. The CDR3 loop spans 14 amino acids. Germline trimming cut 5 bases from V and 4 bases from J; bases unmatched to any gene: 3. The CDR3 loop is CASSPGQGADTQYF. The CDR3 DNA is TGTGCCAGCAGTCCTGGACAGGGGGCAGATACGCAGTATTTT.

V usage is TRBV11-2 and J usage is TRBJ2-7; D is uncertain. V was cut by 5 bases and J by 6 bases, with 11 bases left in between. The CDR3 is 12 amino acids. CDR1 and CDR2 from the germline V gene are SGHAT and FQNNGV. The CDR3, as DNA: TGTGCCAGCAGCCCTGGGCTCACCGAGCAGTACTTC. Residues: CASSPGLTEQYF.

The V call is TRBV28, the J call TRBJ2-2, with a tentative D call TRBD2 (6 bases). Germline loops: CDR1 MDHEN, CDR2 SYDVKM. The V end was cut by 2 bases, the J end by 6 bases, with 13 bases between. The length of the CDR3 is 15 residues. The CDR3: CASSLPLGGAGELFF. The CDR3 DNA reads as TGTGCCAGCAGTTTACCCCTTGGAGGGGCCGGGGAGCTGTTTTTT.

The rearrangement links TRBV27 to TRBJ1-1; D remains ambiguous. CDR1 and CDR2 from the germline V gene are MNHEY and SMNVEV (reference sequence). This CDR3 region has 15 residues. Trimming stripped 6 bases from V and 2 bases from J, with 16 bases between. CDR3 DNA sequence: TGTGCCAGCAGCCCAGAATCGGGAGTTAACACTGAAGCTTTCTTT. This sequence encodes CASSPESGVNTEAFF.

The chain combines TRBV5-4 with TRBJ2-7; no reliable D call. Germline V CDR1 and CDR2: SGHNT, YYREEE (reference sequence). Trimming shortened V by 0 bases and J by 2 bases, and 9 bases separated the two germline ends. The CDR3 spans 14 residues. The DNA for the CDR3 is TGTGCCAGCAGCTTGGGGCAGTCTACCTACGAGCAGTACTTC. It yields the protein CASSLGQSTYEQYF.